The rows below give T cell receptor beta chains drawn from one sample of a study of T-cell reconstitution after alpha-beta-depleted transplantation in children. TCRdb called the PCR reads again in MiXCR, with one record for every CDR3 protein. Here the sample spans nearly 200,000 distinct CDR3 sequences, 6.3% being singletons. The sequences come from PBMCs, collected before TCRalphabeta/CD19-depleted stem cell transplant. The receptors derive from a girl under three years old with combined immunodeficiency, due to receive a stem cell transplant. Both conserved end residues are part of each CDR3. The D gene is left open where the match is weak. Rows may omit the clone size; those that give it use once, few, many or a size class.

TRBV14,TRBD2,many,TRBJ2-1,CASSPSQVLGGEQFF,TGTGCCAGCAGCCCCTCCCAGGTCTTGGGAGGGGAGCAGTTCTTC
TRBV29-1,-,many,TRBJ2-3,CSVGDTDTQYF,TGCAGCGTTGGGGACACAGATACGCAGTATTTT
TRBV29-1,-,many,TRBJ2-2,CSVPRGNTGELFF,TGCAGCGTGCCCCGCGGGAACACCGGGGAGCTGTTTTTT
TRBV5-1,TRBD1,many,TRBJ2-7,CASSPRGDRSYYEQYF,TGCGCCAGCAGCCCGAGGGGGGACAGGTCATACTACGAGCAGTACTTC
TRBV28,-,many,TRBJ2-1,CASSFPVPYNEQFF,TGTGCCAGCAGTTTCCCAGTCCCCTACAATGAGCAGTTCTTC
TRBV4-2,-,many,TRBJ2-7,CASSQEDYYEQYF,TGTGCCAGCAGCCAGGAAGACTACTACGAGCAGTACTTC
TRBV27,TRBD2,many,TRBJ2-1,CASSFLAGGRDEQFF,TGTGCCAGCAGCTTCCTAGCGGGTGGGCGAGATGAGCAGTTCTTC
TRBV6-1,-,many,TRBJ2-1,CASSEAGGDNEQFF,TGTGCCAGCAGTGAAGCAGGAGGGGACAATGAGCAGTTCTTC
TRBV6-2/TRBV6-3,-,many,TRBJ2-3,CASSPDRYTQYF,TGTGCCAGCAGTCCCGACAGGTATACGCAGTATTTT
TRBV19,-,many,TRBJ2-1,CASSTGTGTSFRYNEQFF,TGTGCCAGTAGTACGGGGACAGGGACTAGCTTCCGCTACAATGAGCAGTTCTTC
TRBV7-3,-,-,TRBJ2-1,CASSGAGGAGLNEQFF,TGTGCCTCCTCCGGGGCAGGGGGGGCTGGGCTTAATGAGCAGTTCTTC
TRBV10-3,TRBD1,many,TRBJ2-3,CATAPGQDYTDTQYF,TGTGCCACCGCCCCGGGACAGGACTACACAGATACGCAGTATTTT
TRBV5-5,-,many,TRBJ2-7,CASSFGVSYEQYF,TGTGCCAGCAGCTTTGGGGTCTCCTACGAGCAGTACTTC
TRBV29-1,-,many,TRBJ1-3,CSVADSSGNTIYF,TGCAGCGTTGCGGACAGCTCTGGAAACACCATATATTTT
TRBV20-1,TRBD2,many,TRBJ2-3,CSALTAGGPSTDTQYF,TGCAGTGCCTTGACGGCGGGGGGACCTAGCACAGATACGCAGTATTTT
TRBV7-2,-,few,TRBJ1-2,CASGNVVYGYTF,TGTGCCAGCGGTAATGTAGTCTATGGCTACACCTTC